A single sample gave rise to the 13 T cell receptor beta chains below, sequenced in a study of technical replicates of blood from a handful of donors (dated by TCRdb to about 2017). Library method: the immunoSEQ multiplex PCR assay. The table comes from immuneACCESS by way of TCRdb, which keeps in-frame sequences with V and J called. Part of the clones is missing from these tables; in studies checked, under half for an unresolved V gene and the rest for unknown reasons. The sample data list 66,000 or so clones, and around 97% of these were observed just once. The biggest ten clones account for approximately 0.18% of the sample. The sequenced material came from T cells isolated from PBMCs. The receptors here all came from a human donor in good health.

This chain uses TRBV4-1 with TRBJ2-7; 8 positions agree with TRBD1. Germline lookup yields CDR1 MGHRA and CDR2 YSYEKL. V trimming: 4 bases; J trimming: 6 bases; junction bases outside the gene matches: 20. This CDR3 comprises 18 residues. The chain's CDR3 is CASSPQTAGQGSRGEQYF. The CDR3 bases are TGCGCCAGCAGCCCCCAGACCGCCGGACAGGGAAGTCGGGGCGAGCAGTACTTC.

This clone was seen only once. The rearrangement links TRBV28 to TRBJ1-1; D perhaps matches TRBD1 (5 bases). V was pared by 2 bases and J by 11 bases, with 12 bases between. Per germline, CDR1 MDHEN and CDR2 SYDVKM. The CDR3 spans 12 residues. The CDR3 DNA is TGTGCCAGCAGTTTAGACAACCGGGGGGCTTTCTTT. This translates into CASSLDNRGAFF.

The chain links TRBV27 to TRBJ1-6; D is possibly TRBD1 (6 bases). The CDR3 length is 16 residues. CDR1 is MNHEY and CDR2 is SMNVEV in the germline V gene (reference sequence). V was trimmed by 2 bases and J by 7 bases, leaving 15 bases between them. This CDR3 is CASSLLGRGRNSPLHF. The CDR3 DNA sequence: TGTGCCAGCAGTTTACTGGGAAGGGGGAGAAATTCACCCCTCCACTTT.

The chain couples TRBV27 to TRBJ2-7, with D unclear. The CDR3 loop spans 13 amino acids. Per the germline V gene, CDR1 is MNHEY and CDR2 is SMNVEV (reference sequence). The V end lost 4 bases, the J end lost 3 bases, and 10 bases lay between the germline ends. CDR3 region: CASSSPLNYEQYF. Here the CDR3 DNA reads TGTGCCAGCAGTTCCCCACTAAACTACGAGCAGTACTTC.

The J gene is TRBJ1-1, the V gene TRBV11-2; TRBD1 aligns across 8 bases. Germline trimming cut 5 bases from V and 6 bases from J; bases unmatched to any gene: 5. The germline V gene encodes CDR1 SGHAT and CDR2 FQNNGV. The CDR3 loop spans 13 amino acids. DNA for the CDR3: TGTGCCAGCAGCAAATGGACAGGGCCTGAAGCTTTCTTT. Amino acids: CASSKWTGPEAFF.

This chain uses TRBV5-6 with TRBJ2-2; the D gene is possibly TRBD2 (5 bases). V gave up 4 bases and J gave up 5 bases, with 9 bases separating them. CDR1 is SGHDT, CDR2 YYEEEE, per germline. This CDR3 has 13 residues. In DNA form, the CDR3 reads TGTGCCAGCAGCCTTCCGGGGACCGGGGAGCTGTTTTTT. This sequence encodes CASSLPGTGELFF.

This rearrangement joins TRBV2 to TRBJ1-2; 7 bases fit TRBD1. V was pared by 5 bases and J by 5 bases, with 5 bases of the junction left unmatched. Germline V gene sequence: CDR1 SNHLY, CDR2 FYNNEI. The CDR3 is 13 residues long. CDR3 amino acids: CASSYSGGYGYTF. DNA for the CDR3: TGTGCCAGCAGTTATTCAGGGGGATATGGCTACACCTTC.

The chain carries TRBV7-9 and TRBJ2-7, with 10 bases aligning to TRBD2. Looked up from germline, CDR1 is SEHNR and CDR2 is FQNEAQ (reference sequence). The CDR3 contains 15 residues. Germline trimming cut 5 bases from V and 0 bases from J; bases unmatched to any gene: 4. CDR3 DNA: TGTGCCAGCAGCGGAGCTAGCGGGGGCTCCTACGAGCAGTACTTC. Translated, it gives CASSGASGGSYEQYF.

The rearrangement joins TRBV2 to TRBJ2-7; possibly TRBD1 for D (6 bases). CDR1 is SNHLY, CDR2 FYNNEI, per germline. The CDR3 is 16 residues long. V was cut by 2 bases and J by 0 bases, with 14 bases left in between. CDR3 sequence: CASSEWGRKSSYEQYF. The DNA of the CDR3 is TGTGCCAGCAGTGAATGGGGGCGGAAAAGCTCCTACGAGCAGTACTTC.

The chain is built from TRBV19 and TRBJ1-5; 9 positions match TRBD1. CDR3 length: 16 residues. J lost 5 bases, V lost 7 bases, and 12 bases had no gene match. Germline V gene sequence: CDR1 LNHDA, CDR2 SQIVND (reference sequence). The chain's CDR3 is CASKWTGVRFDQPQHF. CDR3 DNA sequence: TGTGCCAGTAAGTGGACAGGGGTCCGGTTTGATCAGCCCCAGCATTTT.

The V gene is TRBV19, the J gene TRBJ1-2; D perhaps matches TRBD1 (6 bases). V lost 6 bases and J 2 bases, leaving 16 bases between the germline ends. Germline lookup yields CDR1 LNHDA and CDR2 SQIVND (reference sequence). The CDR3 consists of 15 residues. CDR3 sequence: CASRWRGQTNYGYTF. As DNA, the CDR3 is TGTGCCAGTAGGTGGCGAGGACAGACGAACTATGGCTACACCTTC.

The chain joins TRBV7-2 to TRBJ2-5; maybe TRBD2 (6 bases). Trimming removed 5 bases from V and 2 bases from J, with 15 bases in between. The CDR3 length is 15 residues. The germline V gene encodes CDR1 SGHTA and CDR2 FQGNSA. In DNA form, the CDR3 reads TGTGCCAGCAGCGCCGTAGGGACTCCTCAAGAGACCCAGTACTTC. Amino acid sequence: CASSAVGTPQETQYF.

V usage is TRBV4-1 and J usage is TRBJ2-7, with 8 bases matching TRBD1. Germline loops: CDR1 MGHRA, CDR2 YSYEKL. V shed 4 bases, J shed 2 bases, and the junction held 4 bases outside the gene matches. The CDR3 runs 14 residues. The CDR3 nucleotides are TGCGCCAGCAGCCCCGACAGGGGAGCCTACGAGCAGTACTTC. Amino acid sequence: CASSPDRGAYEQYF.